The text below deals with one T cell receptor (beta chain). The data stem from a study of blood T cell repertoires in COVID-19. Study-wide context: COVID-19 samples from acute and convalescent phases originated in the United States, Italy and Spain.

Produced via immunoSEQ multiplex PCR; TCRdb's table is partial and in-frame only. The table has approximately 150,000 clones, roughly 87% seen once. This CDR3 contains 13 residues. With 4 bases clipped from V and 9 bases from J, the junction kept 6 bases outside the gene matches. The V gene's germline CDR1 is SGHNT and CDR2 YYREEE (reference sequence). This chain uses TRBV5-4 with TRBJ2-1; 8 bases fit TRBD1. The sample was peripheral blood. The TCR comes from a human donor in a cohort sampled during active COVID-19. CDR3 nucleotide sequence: TGTGCCAGCAGCGTTGGACAGGGCGGTGAGCAGTTCTTC. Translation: CASSVGQGGEQFF. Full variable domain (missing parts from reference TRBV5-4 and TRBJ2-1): ETGVTQSPTHLIKTRGQQVTLRCSSQSGHNTVSWYQQALGQGPQFIFQYYREEENGRGNFPPRFSGLQFPNYSSELNVNALELDDSALYLCASSVGQGGEQFFGPGTRLTVL.